Shown below are 5 T cell receptor beta chains from a single sample sequenced in a study. TCRdb re-derived calls from the 5' RACE reads in MiXCR, one entry per CDR3 protein. The repertoire holds 8,000 to 9,500 distinct CDR3 sequences, with around 16% as singletons. The sample taken for sequencing was memory CD4+ T cells sorted from blood. Subset reported: memory CD4+ T cells, CD4+CD45RO+CD25-. The receptor set was obtained from a female donor with breast cancer.

The chain couples TRBV7-9 to TRBJ2-7, with D possibly matching TRBD2 (5 bases). The germline V gene encodes CDR1 SEHNR and CDR2 FQNEAQ (reference sequence). This CDR3 has 12 residues. Trimming took 1 base from V and 6 from J, leaving 7 bases between them. The CDR3 coding sequence is TGTGCCAGCAGCTTAGTTGCGGGCGAGCAGTACTTC. Encoded protein: CASSLVAGEQYF.

By sample fraction, this clonotype is medium-sized. The chain recombines TRBV20-1 with TRBJ2-3; 9 bases align to TRBD2. V trimming: 6 bases; J trimming: 4 bases; junction bases outside the gene matches: 11. This CDR3 has 15 amino acids. CDR1 and CDR2 (germline): DFQATT, SNEGSKA (reference sequence). The CDR3 is CSAPRIAGVSDTQYF. DNA of the CDR3: TGCAGTGCACCCAGGATAGCGGGAGTTTCAGATACGCAGTATTTT.

This clonotype is judged medium-sized. The chain is built from TRBV29-1 and TRBJ2-1, with 7 positions matching TRBD2. V lost 7 bases to trimming and J lost 9 bases; unmatched junction nucleotides: 18. The germline V gene has CDR1 SQVTM and CDR2 ANQGSEA. The CDR3 consists of 15 residues. CDR3 nucleotides: TGCAGCGCGGCCGGTGGGAGGGCTATAATGTCTGAGCAGTTCTTC. Its protein is CSAAGGRAIMSEQFF.

This clonotype occurred many times. This rearrangement joins TRBV14 to TRBJ2-5; a weak D match, TRBD2 (5 bases). Trimming pared 0 bases from V and 4 bases from J, leaving 12 bases between. CDR1 is SGHDN and CDR2 is FVKESK in the germline V gene. The CDR3 spans 15 residues. As DNA, the CDR3 is TGTGCCAGCAGCCAAGATCGAACTAGTGGAGAGACCCAGTACTTC. Translated, it gives CASSQDRTSGETQYF.

This clonotype was counted between two and nine times. A much larger clone differs by one base, so this may be a read error. The genes are TRBV4-2 and TRBJ2-2; 10 positions agree with TRBD1. This CDR3 spans 18 amino acids. Germline V gives CDR1 LGHNA, CDR2 YNFKEQ. In DNA, the CDR3 is TGTGCCAGCAGCCAAGCCCCTCCGGGACAGGGGATCACCCGGGAGCTGTTTTTT. It specifies CASSQAPPGQGITRELFF.